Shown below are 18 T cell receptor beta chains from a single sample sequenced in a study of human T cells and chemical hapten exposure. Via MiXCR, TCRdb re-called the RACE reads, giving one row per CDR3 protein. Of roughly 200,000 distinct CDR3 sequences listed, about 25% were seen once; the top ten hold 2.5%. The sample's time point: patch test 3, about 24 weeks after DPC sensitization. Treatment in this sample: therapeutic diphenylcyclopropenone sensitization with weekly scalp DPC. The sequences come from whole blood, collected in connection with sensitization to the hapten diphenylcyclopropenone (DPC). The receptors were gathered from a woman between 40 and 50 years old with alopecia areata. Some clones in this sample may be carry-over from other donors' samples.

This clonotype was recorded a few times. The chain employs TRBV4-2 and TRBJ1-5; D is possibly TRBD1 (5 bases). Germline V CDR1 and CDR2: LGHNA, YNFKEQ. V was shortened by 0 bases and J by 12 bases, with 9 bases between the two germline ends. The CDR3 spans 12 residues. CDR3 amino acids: CASSQDGGVQHF. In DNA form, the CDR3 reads TGTGCCAGCAGCCAAGACGGGGGGGTCCAGCATTTT.

CDR3 nucleotides: TGTGCCAGCACCAGGGGGCCTAGCAATGGAGAGCAGTTCTTC. Amino acid sequence: CASTRGPSNGEQFF. The V call is TRBV27, the J call TRBJ2-1; 8 bases are shared with TRBD1. The CDR3 is 14 amino acids. Germline values: CDR1 MNHEY, CDR2 SMNVEV (reference sequence). V dropped 7 bases and J dropped 10; count of bases not matched to a gene: 12.

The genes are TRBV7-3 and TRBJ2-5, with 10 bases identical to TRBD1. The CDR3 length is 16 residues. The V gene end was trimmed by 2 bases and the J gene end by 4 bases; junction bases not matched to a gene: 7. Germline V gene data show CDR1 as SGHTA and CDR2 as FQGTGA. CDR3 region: CASSLLTGQGRETQYF. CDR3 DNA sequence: TGTGCCAGCAGCTTATTGACGGGACAGGGGAGAGAGACCCAGTACTTC.

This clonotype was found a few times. CDR3 DNA: TGTGCCAGCAGTTATGGGACAGGGGAAAAACGAGAGACCCAGTACTTC. This encodes CASSYGTGEKRETQYF. The gene calls are TRBV27 and TRBJ2-5; 10 bases match TRBD1. CDR1 and CDR2 from the germline V gene are MNHEY and SMNVEV (reference sequence). The CDR3 consists of 16 residues. The V gene end was trimmed by 4 bases and the J gene end by 4 bases; junction bases not matched to a gene: 9.

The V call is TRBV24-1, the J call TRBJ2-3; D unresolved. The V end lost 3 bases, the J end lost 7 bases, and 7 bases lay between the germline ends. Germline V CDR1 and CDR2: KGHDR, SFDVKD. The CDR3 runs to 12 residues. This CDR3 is CATSDPGYTQYF. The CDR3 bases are TGTGCCACCAGTGATCCCGGATATACGCAGTATTTT.

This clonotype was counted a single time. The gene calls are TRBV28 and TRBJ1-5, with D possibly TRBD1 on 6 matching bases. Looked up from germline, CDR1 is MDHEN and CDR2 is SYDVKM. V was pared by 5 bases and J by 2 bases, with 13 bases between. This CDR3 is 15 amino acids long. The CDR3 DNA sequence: TGTGCCAGCAGTCCACAGGGAGGGGGCAATCAGCCCCAGCATTTT. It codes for CASSPQGGGNQPQHF.

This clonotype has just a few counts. This CDR3 is CSARRDSSQETQYF. The CDR3 coding sequence is TGCAGTGCTAGAAGGGACAGCTCCCAAGAGACCCAGTACTTC. The chain combines TRBV20-1 with TRBJ2-5, with 7 bases identical to TRBD1. This CDR3 is 14 amino acids long. Germline V gene data show CDR1 as DFQATT and CDR2 as SNEGSKA (reference sequence). J was trimmed by 1 base and V by 2 bases; bases with no gene match: 4.

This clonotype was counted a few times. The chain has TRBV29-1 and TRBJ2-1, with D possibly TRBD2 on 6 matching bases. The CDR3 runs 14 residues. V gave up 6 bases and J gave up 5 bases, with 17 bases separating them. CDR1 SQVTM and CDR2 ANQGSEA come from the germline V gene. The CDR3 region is CSVRFGGLNNEQFF. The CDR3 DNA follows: TGCAGCGTCCGGTTCGGGGGACTCAACAATGAGCAGTTCTTC.

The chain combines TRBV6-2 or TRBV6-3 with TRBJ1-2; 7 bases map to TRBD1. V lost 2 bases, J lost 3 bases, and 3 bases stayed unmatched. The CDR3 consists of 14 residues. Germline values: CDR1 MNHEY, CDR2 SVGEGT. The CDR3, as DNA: TGTGCCAGCAGTTACATAGGGGGCGACTATGGCTACACCTTC. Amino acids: CASSYIGGDYGYTF.

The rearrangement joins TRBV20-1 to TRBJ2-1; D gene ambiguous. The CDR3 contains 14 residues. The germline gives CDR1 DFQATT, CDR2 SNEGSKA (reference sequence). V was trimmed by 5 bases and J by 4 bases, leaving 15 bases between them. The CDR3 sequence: CSALVTRTYNEQFF. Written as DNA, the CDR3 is TGCAGTGCTCTAGTCACAAGAACATACAATGAGCAGTTCTTC.

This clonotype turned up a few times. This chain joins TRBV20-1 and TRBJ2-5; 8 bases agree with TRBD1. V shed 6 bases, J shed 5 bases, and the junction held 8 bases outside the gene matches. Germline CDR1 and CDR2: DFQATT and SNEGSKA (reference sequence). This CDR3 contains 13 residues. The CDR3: CSARRTGKETQYF. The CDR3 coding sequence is TGCAGTGCCCGCCGGACAGGGAAGGAGACCCAGTACTTC.

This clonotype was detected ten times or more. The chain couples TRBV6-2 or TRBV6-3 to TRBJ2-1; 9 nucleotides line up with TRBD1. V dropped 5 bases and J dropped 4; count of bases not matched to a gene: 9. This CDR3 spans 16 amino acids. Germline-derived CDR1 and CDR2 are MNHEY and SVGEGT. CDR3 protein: CASSQQQGAQYNEQFF. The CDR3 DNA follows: TGTGCCAGCAGTCAACAACAGGGGGCACAGTACAATGAGCAGTTCTTC.

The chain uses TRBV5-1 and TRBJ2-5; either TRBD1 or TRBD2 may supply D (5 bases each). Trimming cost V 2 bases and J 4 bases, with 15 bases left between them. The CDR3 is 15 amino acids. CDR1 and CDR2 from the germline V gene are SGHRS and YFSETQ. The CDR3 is CASSLGTDPRETQYF. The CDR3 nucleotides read TGCGCCAGCAGCTTAGGGACCGACCCCCGAGAGACCCAGTACTTC.

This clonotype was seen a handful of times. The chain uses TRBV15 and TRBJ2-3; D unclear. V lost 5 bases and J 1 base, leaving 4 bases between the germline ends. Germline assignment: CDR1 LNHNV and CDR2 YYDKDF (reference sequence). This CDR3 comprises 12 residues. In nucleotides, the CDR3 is TGTGCCACCAGCCAGGGCACAGATACGCAGTATTTT. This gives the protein CATSQGTDTQYF.

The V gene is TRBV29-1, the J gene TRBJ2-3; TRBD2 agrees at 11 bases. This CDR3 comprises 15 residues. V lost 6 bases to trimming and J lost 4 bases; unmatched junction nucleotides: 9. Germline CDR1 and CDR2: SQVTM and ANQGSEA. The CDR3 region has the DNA TGCAGCGTCTCATTAGCGGGAGGGGCGGCAGATACGCAGTATTTT. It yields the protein CSVSLAGGAADTQYF.

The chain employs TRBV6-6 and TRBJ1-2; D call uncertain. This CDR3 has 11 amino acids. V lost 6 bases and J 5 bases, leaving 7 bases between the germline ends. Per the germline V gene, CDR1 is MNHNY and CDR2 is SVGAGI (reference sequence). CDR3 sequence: CASSQTYGYTF. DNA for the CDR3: TGTGCCAGCAGCCAGACGTATGGCTACACCTTC.

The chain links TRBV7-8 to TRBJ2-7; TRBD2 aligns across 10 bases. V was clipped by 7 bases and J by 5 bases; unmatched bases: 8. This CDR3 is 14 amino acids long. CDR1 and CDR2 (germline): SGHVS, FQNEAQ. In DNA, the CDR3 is TGTGCCAGCATCCCTCTAGCGGGAGACGACGAGCAGTACTTC. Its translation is CASIPLAGDDEQYF.

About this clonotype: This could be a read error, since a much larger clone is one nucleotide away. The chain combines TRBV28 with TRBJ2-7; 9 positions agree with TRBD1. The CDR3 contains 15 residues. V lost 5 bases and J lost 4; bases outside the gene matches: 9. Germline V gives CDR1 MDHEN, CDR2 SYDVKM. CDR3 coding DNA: TGTGCCAGCAGTACTCCCGGGACAGGGATTTACGAGCAGTACTTC. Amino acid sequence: CASSTPGTGIYEQYF.